These T cell receptor beta chains were read from a single sample in a study of neurological immune-mediated disorders. One entry per CDR3 protein, called by TCRdb with MiXCR from the 5' RACE reads. The sample has about 50,000 distinct CDR3 sequences; more than 7% are singletons. Sequenced input: PBMCs. The receptors were gathered from a woman in her thirties or forties in good health. Each CDR3 is given with its conserved first and last residue. D genes are given only for firm matches. Size tells how often a clone was seen (once, few, many) or the class of an expanded clone, and some rows leave it out.

TRBV10-3	TRBD1	TRBJ2-7	many	TGTGCCATCAGTGAGCTAGGGACAGTTTTGTCCTACGAGCAGTACTTC	CAISELGTVLSYEQYF
TRBV4-3	-	TRBJ2-2	many	TGCGCCAGCAGCCAAGATTCACAGAACCCCGGGGAGCTGTTTTTT	CASSQDSQNPGELFF
TRBV10-3	-	TRBJ2-1	many	TGTGCCACCCTGGAGGGGGGTGCTTACTACAATGAGCAGTTCTTC	CATLEGGAYYNEQFF
TRBV12-3/TRBV12-4	-	TRBJ2-3	many	TGTGCCAGCACTGGCCAAGTCACAGATACGCAGTATTTT	CASTGQVTDTQYF
TRBV6-6	TRBD1	TRBJ1-3	-	TGTGCCAGCAGCCTTGACAGGGCTGGAAACACCATATATTTT	CASSLDRAGNTIYF
TRBV5-1	-	TRBJ1-1	many	TGCGCCAGCAGCACCGGGACGGAGAACACTGAAGCTTTCTTT	CASSTGTENTEAFF
TRBV4-3	-	TRBJ1-3	many	TGCGCCAGCAGCCAAACTGGCGGAAACACCATATATTTT	CASSQTGGNTIYF
TRBV15	TRBD1	TRBJ2-3	many	TGTGCCACCAGCAGAACCGGGACAGGGAAAGATACGCAGTATTTT	CATSRTGTGKDTQYF
TRBV5-1	TRBD1	TRBJ1-2	many	TGCGCCAGCAGCTTGGGTCTGCAGGGGGAAGGCTACACCTTC	CASSLGLQGEGYTF
TRBV5-6	-	TRBJ1-2	many	TGTGCCAGCAGCGTCGGCATGGCATCAGGTCCAAACCCCTATGGCTACACCTTC	CASSVGMASGPNPYGYTF
TRBV27	-	TRBJ2-5	many	TGTGCCAGCAGTTTATCTTTGATAGCGCCGGGGCAAGAGACCCAGTACTTC	CASSLSLIAPGQETQYF
TRBV4-1	-	TRBJ2-1	many	TGCGCCAGCAGCCAAGATCCCGGGGGAAGCTCCTACAATGAGCAGTTCTTC	CASSQDPGGSSYNEQFF
TRBV27	-	TRBJ1-2	many	TGTGCCAGCAGTACTAGTTGGGGGCGTGACTATGGCTACACCTTC	CASSTSWGRDYGYTF
TRBV6-1	-	TRBJ2-1	many	TGTGCCAGCAGGAGGGAAGTCCGGGGTGAGCAGTTCTTC	CASRREVRGEQFF
TRBV20-1	-	TRBJ1-5	many	TGCAGTGCTGAGGGTGATAGCAATCAGCCCCAGCATTTT	CSAEGDSNQPQHF
TRBV25-1	-	TRBJ1-4	many	TGTGCCAGCAGTGAACATATACCGGCGTTTAATGAAAAACTGTTTTTT	CASSEHIPAFNEKLFF
TRBV29-1	-	TRBJ1-4	few	TGCAGCGTTGAGTTTGGTGAAAAACTGTTTTTT	CSVEFGEKLFF
TRBV10-3	-	TRBJ2-5	many	TGTGCCATCAGTGAGTCCGTGAGGCAAGCCCAGTACTTC	CAISESVRQAQYF
TRBV6-4	-	TRBJ2-3	many	TGTGCCAGCAGCACCCTTGGGGGGTTTAAGACGGATACGCAGTATTTT	CASSTLGGFKTDTQYF
TRBV10-3	-	TRBJ2-7	many	TGTGCCATCAGTGAGTCCGGCGCGCGCTACGAGCAGTACTTC	CAISESGARYEQYF
TRBV20-1	-	TRBJ1-5	few	TGCAGTGCTAGAGATTATCGGACTACCAATCAGCCCCAGCATTTT	CSARDYRTTNQPQHF
TRBV10-2	-	TRBJ2-7	many	TGCGCCAGCAGTGAGAGGGGGCGGGGGGCCGACGACGAGCAGTACTTC	CASSERGRGADDEQYF
TRBV5-1	-	TRBJ2-1	many	TGCGCCAGCAGCTTGGCCGCGATGGCTAAGTACAATGAGCAGTTCTTC	CASSLAAMAKYNEQFF
TRBV5-1	-	TRBJ1-6	many	TGCGCCAGCAGCTCGGACGGAAATTCACCCCTCCACTTT	CASSSDGNSPLHF
TRBV6-2/TRBV6-3	TRBD1	TRBJ2-2	many	TGTGCCAGCAAGAGGACAGGGGTATCCGGGGAGCTGTTTTTT	CASKRTGVSGELFF
TRBV5-1	-	TRBJ2-7	many	TGCGCCAGCAGTCTCATGGACAGAAGTTACGAGCAGTACTTC	CASSLMDRSYEQYF
TRBV14	-	TRBJ1-4	few	TGTGCCAGCAGCCAGGAGTGGACAACTAATGAAAAACTGTTTTTT	CASSQEWTTNEKLFF
TRBV27	-	TRBJ2-2	many	TGTGCCAGCAGTTTGTCATTTAGGACCGGGGAGCTGTTTTTT	CASSLSFRTGELFF
TRBV5-1	TRBD1	TRBJ1-2	many	TGCGCCAGCAGCATAGGACAGGGCCCGGGATACACCTTC	CASSIGQGPGYTF
TRBV20-1	-	TRBJ1-5	many	TGCAGTGCAGTGTCCGGGGTGCGCAATCAGCCCCAGCATTTT	CSAVSGVRNQPQHF
TRBV5-5	-	TRBJ2-3	many	TGTGCCAGCAGCTTCACAGCGGGTTACACAGATACGCAGTATTTT	CASSFTAGYTDTQYF
TRBV6-2/TRBV6-3	TRBD2	TRBJ2-7	many	TGTGCCAGCAGACCCCTTCCGGCTAGCGGGGAGTACGAGCAGTACTTC	CASRPLPASGEYEQYF
TRBV4-3	-	TRBJ1-5	many	TGCGCCAGCAGCCAAGAGGGCGGGGGACAGCCCCAGCATTTT	CASSQEGGGQPQHF
TRBV12-3/TRBV12-4	-	TRBJ1-1	many	TGTGCCAGCAGTCTCAGTCAGGGGCTGGGGTTGAACACTGAAGCTTTCTTT	CASSLSQGLGLNTEAFF
TRBV7-3	-	TRBJ2-3	many	TGTGCCAGCAGCTTAAACTCGGGCGTCCGACGCACAGATACGCAGTATTTT	CASSLNSGVRRTDTQYF
TRBV7-3	TRBD2	TRBJ2-1	few	TGTGCCAGCAGCCTGACTAGCGGGATCTCTAATGAGCAGTTCTTC	CASSLTSGISNEQFF
TRBV6-6	TRBD1	TRBJ1-2	many	TGTGCCAGCGGACAGGGAGACTATGGCTACACCTTC	CASGQGDYGYTF
TRBV25-1	TRBD1	TRBJ1-1	many	TGTGCCAGCAGTAAGGTCTTAGGGGGCAACACTGAAGCTTTCTTT	CASSKVLGGNTEAFF
TRBV20-1	TRBD2	TRBJ2-7	-	TGCAGTGCTAGTAAGACGACTAGCGGGACGGGTGAGCAGTACTTC	CSASKTTSGTGEQYF
TRBV24-1	TRBD2	TRBJ2-1	many	TGTGCCACCAGTGATTCTTCTAGCGGGAGAAATGAGCAGTTCTTC	CATSDSSSGRNEQFF
TRBV20-1	-	TRBJ2-2	many	TGCAGTGCTAGTCGGGGTGCCGGGGAGCTGTTTTTT	CSASRGAGELFF
TRBV6-5	-	TRBJ1-1	-	TGTGCCAGCAGTCCTTGGGGGAACACTGAAGCTTTCTTT	CASSPWGNTEAFF
TRBV7-6	TRBD2	TRBJ2-1	-	TGTGCCAGCAGCGTCGCTAGCGGGGGGTACAATGAGCAGTTCTTC	CASSVASGGYNEQFF
TRBV6-5	-	TRBJ2-5	many	TGTGCCAGCAGCACGAGGGAGTTCGCGACCCAGTACTTC	CASSTREFATQYF
TRBV20-1	-	TRBJ2-1	few	TGCAGTGCTGGTCACTCCGGACGCGCGTACAATGAGCAGTTCTTC	CSAGHSGRAYNEQFF
TRBV10-2	-	TRBJ2-7	many	TGCGCCAGCAGGGAAAGGACCTACCGCTCCTACGAGCAGTACTTC	CASRERTYRSYEQYF
TRBV11-2	-	TRBJ1-1	many	TGTGCCAGCAGCCCCCGGACCGGATCCAACACTGAAGCTTTCTTT	CASSPRTGSNTEAFF
TRBV14	-	TRBJ1-3	many	TGTGCCAGCAGCCAAGTTCTGGCCTTGGGAAACACCATATATTTT	CASSQVLALGNTIYF
TRBV5-1	-	TRBJ2-2	many	TGCGCCAGCAGCTACGCGGGGTTCACCGGGGAGCTGTTTTTT	CASSYAGFTGELFF
TRBV5-1	TRBD1	TRBJ1-1	many	TGCGCCAGCAGCTTGGGTCTAACAGGGGGCTATGCTGAAGCTTTCTTT	CASSLGLTGGYAEAFF
TRBV20-1	TRBD1	TRBJ2-7	many	TGCAGTGCTGGGAAGGGACAGGGCAACGAGCAGTACTTC	CSAGKGQGNEQYF